This T cell receptor (beta chain) was obtained from a study of blood T cell repertoires in COVID-19. Generated by immunoSEQ multiplex PCR, the TCRdb table keeps only in-frame clones and is missing some. Of more than 200,000 clones in the sample, under 90% were seen once. V was shortened by 7 bases and J by 8 bases, with 15 bases between the two germline ends. The CDR3 is 13 residues long. The germline CDR1 and CDR2 sequences are SQVTM and ANQGSEA. The TCR originated in a woman aged 25 to 39 with acute COVID-19. Material for sequencing was PBMCs or T cells enriched from blood (not recorded which). This sequence joins TRBV29-1 and TRBJ1-6, with D possibly TRBD1 on 6 matching bases. CDR3 coding DNA: TGCAGCGCCCGAAGGGGGAACGATTCACCCCTCCACTTT. It yields the protein CSARRGNDSPLHF.